This T cell receptor beta chain was sequenced during a study of cytomegalovirus exposure and HLA in healthy donors. Regarding this clone: Its specificity is unknown.

Study results and limitations: A later analysis found TCR association rates differed by HLA locus, highest for DRB1 and lowest for HLA-C. In vitro data verified a few CMV-associated chains as specific for CMV antigens.

Researchers ran the PCR with 60 Vbeta and 13 Jbeta primers. The data were produced by immunoSEQ multiplex PCR, yet TCRdb's version contains in-frame clones alone and is incomplete. The sample has some 140,000 clones, around four fifths seen once. The CDR3 contains 12 residues. V was cut by 6 bases and J by 5 bases, with 10 bases left in between. Germline V gives CDR1 SNHLY, CDR2 FYNNEI. The receptor's source is a woman in her forties or fifties in good health and CMV-seropositive. This rearrangement joins TRBV2 to TRBJ1-1, with D possibly TRBD1 on 6 matching bases. The sequencing sample was made of PBMCs. CDR3 residues: CASRAGETEAFF. CDR3 coding DNA: TGTGCCAGCAGAGCAGGGGAAACTGAAGCTTTCTTT.